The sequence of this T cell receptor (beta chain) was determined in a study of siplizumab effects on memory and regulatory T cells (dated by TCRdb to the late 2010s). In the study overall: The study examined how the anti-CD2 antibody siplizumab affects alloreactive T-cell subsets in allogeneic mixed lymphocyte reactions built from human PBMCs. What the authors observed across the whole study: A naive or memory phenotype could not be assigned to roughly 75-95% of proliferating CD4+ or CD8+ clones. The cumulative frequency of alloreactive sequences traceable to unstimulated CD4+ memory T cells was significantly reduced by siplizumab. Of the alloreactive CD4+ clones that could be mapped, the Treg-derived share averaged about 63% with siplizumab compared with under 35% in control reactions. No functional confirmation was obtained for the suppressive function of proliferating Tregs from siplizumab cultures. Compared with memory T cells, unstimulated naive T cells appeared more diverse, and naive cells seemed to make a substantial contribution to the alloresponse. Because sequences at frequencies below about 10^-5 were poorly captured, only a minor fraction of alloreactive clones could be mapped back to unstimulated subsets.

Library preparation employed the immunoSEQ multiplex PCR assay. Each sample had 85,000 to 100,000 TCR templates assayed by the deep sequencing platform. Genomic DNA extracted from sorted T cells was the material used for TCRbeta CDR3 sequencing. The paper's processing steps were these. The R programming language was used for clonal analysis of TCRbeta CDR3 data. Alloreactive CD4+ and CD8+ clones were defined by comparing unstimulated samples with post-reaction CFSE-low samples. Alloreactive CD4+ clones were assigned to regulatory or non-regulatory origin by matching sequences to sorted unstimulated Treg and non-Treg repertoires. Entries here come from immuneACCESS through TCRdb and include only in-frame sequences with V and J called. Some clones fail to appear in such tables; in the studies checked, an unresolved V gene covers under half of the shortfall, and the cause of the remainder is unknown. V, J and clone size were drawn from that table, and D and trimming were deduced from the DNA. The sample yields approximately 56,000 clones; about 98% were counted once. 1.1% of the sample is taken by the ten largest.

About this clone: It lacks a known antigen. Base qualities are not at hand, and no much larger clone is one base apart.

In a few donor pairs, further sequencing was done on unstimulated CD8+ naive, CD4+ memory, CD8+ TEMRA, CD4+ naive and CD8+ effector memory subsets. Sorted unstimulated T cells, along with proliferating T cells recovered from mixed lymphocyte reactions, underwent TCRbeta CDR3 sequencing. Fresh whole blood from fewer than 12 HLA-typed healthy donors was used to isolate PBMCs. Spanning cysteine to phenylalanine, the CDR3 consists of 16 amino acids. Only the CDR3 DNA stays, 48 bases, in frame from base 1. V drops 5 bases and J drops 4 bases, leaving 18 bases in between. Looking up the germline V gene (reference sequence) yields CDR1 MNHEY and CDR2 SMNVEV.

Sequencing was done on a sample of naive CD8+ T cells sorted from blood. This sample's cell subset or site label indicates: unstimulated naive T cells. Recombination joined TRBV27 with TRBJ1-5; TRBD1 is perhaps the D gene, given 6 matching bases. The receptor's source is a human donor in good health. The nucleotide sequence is TGTGCCAGCAGTCCCCCCCCACAGGGTCGAAATCAGCCCCAGCATTTT. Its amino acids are CASSPPPQGRNQPQHF.